One and the same sample provided the 9 T cell receptor beta chains below, sequenced in a study of T cell responses to AZD1222 COVID-19 vaccine (dated by TCRdb to the early 2020s). The time point label corresponds to: about 28 days (+/-7) after the second vaccine dose. This specimen's treatment or condition label, interpreted: meningococcal conjugate vaccine given as trial control. To prepare the library, the immunoSEQ multiplex PCR assay was applied. Sourced from immuneACCESS, this table was stored by TCRdb with only in-frame sequences that have V and J called. A share of the clones is absent; for the studies checked, an unresolved V gene accounts for under half, and the remainder has no known explanation. For this sample there are roughly 97,000 clones; around nine tenths appear just once. The ten biggest clones cover 3.3% of the sample. Material: peripheral blood, obtained 28 days after the second dose of the MenACWY control vaccine. The receptor source for this set is an adult who received the MenACWY meningococcal vaccine as a control.

This sequence joins TRBV19 and TRBJ1-5; unclear D gene. Germline V gene sequence: CDR1 LNHDA, CDR2 SQIVND (reference sequence). V was pared by 3 bases and J by 0 bases, with 12 bases between. The CDR3 sequence is 16 residues long. For the CDR3, the DNA is TGTGCCAGTAGTATTTCCGGATACAATAGCAATCAGCCCCAGCATTTT. It specifies CASSISGYNSNQPQHF. The entire variable domain, with the rest obtained from reference TRBV19 and TRBJ1-5, is as follows: DGGITQSPKYLFRKEGQNVTLSCEQNLNHDAMYWYRQDPGQGLRLIYYSQIVNDFQKGDIAEGYSVSREKKESFPLTVTSAQKNPTAFYLCASSISGYNSNQPQHFGDGTRLSIL.

The chain is built from TRBV28 and TRBJ1-2; possibly TRBD1 for D (5 bases). Trimming left V 1 base short and J 2 bases short, with 14 bases between. This CDR3 is built from 16 residues. Germline CDR1 is MDHEN and CDR2 is SYDVKM. The CDR3 nucleotides are TGTGCCAGCAGTTTATCCTGGACACAGACCAACTATGGCTACACCTTC. It specifies CASSLSWTQTNYGYTF.

This clone was found once. The chain links TRBV19 to TRBJ1-2; 7 bases are shared with TRBD1. CDR1 is LNHDA, CDR2 SQIVND, per germline (reference sequence). The CDR3 loop spans 17 amino acids. J lost 2 bases, V lost 5 bases, and 14 bases had no gene match. The CDR3 DNA sequence: TGTGCCAGTAGTCCCTGGACAGGCGAACGCACCAACTATGGCTACACCTTC. Protein product: CASSPWTGERTNYGYTF.

V usage is TRBV18 and J usage is TRBJ2-7, with D hard to call. The germline gives CDR1 KGHSH, CDR2 LQKENI. The V end lost 1 base, the J end lost 2 bases, and 9 bases lay between the germline ends. CDR3 length equals 14 residues. CDR3 loop: CASSPQAEPYEQYF. CDR3 coding DNA: TGTGCCAGCTCACCACAGGCCGAACCCTACGAGCAGTACTTC.

V is TRBV7-9 and J is TRBJ2-7, with 11 positions matching TRBD1. The germline V gene encodes CDR1 SEHNR and CDR2 FQNEAQ (reference sequence). The CDR3 is 16 amino acids. The ends lost 3 bases at V and 5 bases at J; junction bases unmatched: 9. This CDR3 reads CASSLVSGTGGDEQYF. CDR3 DNA: TGTGCCAGCAGCTTGGTATCCGGGACAGGGGGTGACGAGCAGTACTTC.

The chain couples TRBV30 to TRBJ2-1; unclear D gene. The CDR3 totals 14 residues. The V and J ends lost 6 bases and 4 bases respectively, with 16 bases between them. Germline assignment: CDR1 GTSNPN and CDR2 SVGIG (reference sequence). For the CDR3, the DNA is TGTGCCTGCCAACGGGTCTTCGCATACAATGAGCAGTTCTTC. This translates into CACQRVFAYNEQFF. The full variable domain, its missing parts supplied by reference TRBV30 and TRBJ2-1, is SQTIHQWPATLVQPVGSPLSLECTVEGTSNPNLYWYRQAAGRGLQLLFYSVGIGQISSEVPQNLSASRPQDRQFILSSKKLLLSDSGFYLCACQRVFAYNEQFFGPGTRLTVL.

V is TRBV10-2 and J is TRBJ1-5; D not certain. With 3 bases removed from V and 4 bases from J, the gap between germline ends came to 10 bases. The CDR3 runs to 14 residues. CDR1 and CDR2 from the germline V gene are WSHSY and SAAADI. The CDR3 here is CASSDPSGNQPQHF. The CDR3 bases are TGCGCCAGCAGTGACCCCAGTGGGAATCAGCCCCAGCATTTT.

This clone was seen only a few times. The V and J genes are TRBV27 and TRBJ1-2; TRBD1 might be the D (6 bases). The length of the CDR3 is 15 residues. Germline lookup yields CDR1 MNHEY and CDR2 SMNVEV (reference sequence). V was trimmed by 1 base and J by 4 bases, leaving 13 bases between them. CDR3 nucleotide sequence: TGTGCCAGCAGTTTATGGGCAGGGGCGGCCTATGGCTACACCTTC. Residues: CASSLWAGAAYGYTF.

The gene calls are TRBV9 and TRBJ2-7; TRBD2 matches 7 bases. With V trimmed by 4 bases and J by 0 bases, 7 bases remained unmatched. The germline CDR1 and CDR2 sequences are SGDLS and YYNGEE. The CDR3 extends over 15 amino acids. The CDR3 loop reads CASSPGGFSSYEQYF. In DNA, the CDR3 is TGTGCCAGCAGCCCCGGGGGGTTTAGCTCCTACGAGCAGTACTTC.